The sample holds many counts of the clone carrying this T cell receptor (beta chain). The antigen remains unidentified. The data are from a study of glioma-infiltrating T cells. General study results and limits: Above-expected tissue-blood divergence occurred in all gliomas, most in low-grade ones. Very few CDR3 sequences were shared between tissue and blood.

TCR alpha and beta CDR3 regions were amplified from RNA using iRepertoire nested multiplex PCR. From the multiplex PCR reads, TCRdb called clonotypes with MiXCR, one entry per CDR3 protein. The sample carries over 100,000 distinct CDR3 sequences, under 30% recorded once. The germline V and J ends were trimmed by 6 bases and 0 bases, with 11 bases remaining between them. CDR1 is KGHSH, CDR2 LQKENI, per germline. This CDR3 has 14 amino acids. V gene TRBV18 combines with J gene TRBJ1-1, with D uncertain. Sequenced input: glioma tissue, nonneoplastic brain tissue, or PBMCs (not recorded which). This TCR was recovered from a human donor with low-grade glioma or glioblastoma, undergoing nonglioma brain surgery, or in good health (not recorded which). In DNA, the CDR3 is TGTGCCAGCTCGCTTGGGCTCTTGAACACTGAAGCTTTCTTT. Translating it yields CASSLGLLNTEAFF.